This entry describes one T cell receptor (beta chain). The antigen remains undetermined. The missing CDR3 end, 3 residues past where the read stops, is filled in from the germline J gene. Trimming removed 4 bases from V and 4 bases from J; junction bases left unmatched: 5. The CDR3 contains 15 residues. Germline V gene data show CDR1 as MNHGY and CDR2 as SAAAGT. This specimen belongs to a study of T cell clonality in common variable immunodeficiency. Profiling relied on immunoSEQ multiplex PCR, and the TCRdb table lists in-frame clones only, not all of them. Recorded here are 30,000 to 40,000 clones, none singletons. Most patients and controls had Caucasian heritage. Study-level findings and limits: Compared with controls, CVID subjects had fewer shared TCRbeta clones. Fewer deletions and N-nucleotide insertions were reportedly seen in common variable immunodeficiency TCR beta sequences.

The TCR comes from a human donor with common variable immunodeficiency. The gene calls are TRBV6-8 and TRBJ1-3, with 9 nucleotides matching TRBD1. The sequencing sample was made of peripheral blood mononuclear cells. CDR3 DNA (partial): TGTGCCAGCAGTTTAATACAGGGGGCCGGAAACACC. Its translation: CASSLIQGAGNT. The complete CDR3 sequence is CASSLIQGAGNTIYF.